The rows below give T cell receptor beta chains drawn from one sample of a study of metastatic and nonmetastatic thyroid tumors. TCRdb re-clonotyped the PCR reads via MiXCR. The sample carries about 43,000 clones, around 3.1% recorded once. Sequenced sample: blood. These receptors all stem from a female donor with papillary thyroid cancer or a benign thyroid nodule (not recorded which). Some clones in this sample may be carry-over from other donors' samples. CDR3s include the opening cysteine and the closing phenylalanine or tryptophan. The order of the fields is J gene, clone size, CDR3 length, V gene, D gene, CDR3 DNA, CDR3 protein. A D gene is named only where the DNA matches it firmly. Clone size is shown for a subset of rows, as once, few, many or a class of expanded clone.

>TRBJ2-1|few|15|TRBV25-1|-
TGTGCCAGCAGTGACGCGGCAGGTTACTACAATGAGCAGTTCTTC
CASSDAAGYYNEQFF
>TRBJ1-2|medium-sized|15|TRBV9|TRBD1
TGTGCCAGCAGCGTCAATCGGGACAGTTACTATGGCTACACCTTC
CASSVNRDSYYGYTF
>TRBJ2-3|medium-sized|15|TRBV20-1|-
TGCAGTGCTAGAGATAACAGGGTACTAGCAGATACGCAGTATTTT
CSARDNRVLADTQYF
>TRBJ2-7|many|14|TRBV12-5|TRBD1
TGTGCTAGTGGTTTGGGGACAGGGGGCGACGAGCAGTACTTC
CASGLGTGGDEQYF
>TRBJ2-2|many|14|TRBV7-3|-
TGTGCCAGCAGCTTGACTAGTGGGCCCGGGGAGCTGTTTTTT
CASSLTSGPGELFF
>TRBJ2-1|many|14|TRBV30|-
TGTGCCTGGAGCAGGGATCTCTCCTACAATGAGCAGTTCTTC
CAWSRDLSYNEQFF
>TRBJ1-4|many|13|TRBV30|TRBD1
TGTGCCTCTCCAACAGGGGCCCTGGGAAAACTGTTTTTT
CASPTGALGKLFF
>TRBJ1-2|many|13|TRBV20-1|-
TGCAGTGCTAGAGGTGGCGCGGGCTATGGCTACACCTTC
CSARGGAGYGYTF
>TRBJ1-2|few|12|TRBV10-2|-
TGCGCCAGCAGTGAGGGGGGGTATGGCTACACCTTC
CASSEGGYGYTF
>TRBJ2-6|many|15|TRBV10-3|TRBD1
TGTGCCACCGGCGACAGGGGCCGTGGGGCCAACGTCCTGACTTTC
CATGDRGRGANVLTF
>TRBJ2-3|-|15|TRBV6-4|TRBD2
TGTGCCAGCAGTGACTCTAGCGGGGGGGCCGATACGCAGTATTTT
CASSDSSGGADTQYF
>TRBJ2-1|many|17|TRBV20-1|TRBD1
TGCAGTGCTAGAGCTACCAACAGGGGGTCTAGGCTTGGTGAGCAGTTCTTC
CSARATNRGSRLGEQFF
>TRBJ2-7|many|12|TRBV7-9|-
TGTGCCAGCAGCTCCAGCCATTACGAGCAGTACTTC
CASSSSHYEQYF
>TRBJ1-3|few|16|TRBV5-8|-
TGTGCCAGCAGCCCGGGACAAGACCTCTTTGGAAACACCATATATTTT
CASSPGQDLFGNTIYF
>TRBJ2-1|few|15|TRBV7-6|TRBD1
TGTGCCAGCAGCAAGACAGGGGGCAGTAACAATGAGCAGTTCTTC
CASSKTGGSNNEQFF
>TRBJ2-7|many|15|TRBV3-1|TRBD2
TGTGCCAGCAGCCCTAACAGGGATGGGACTAGCAGGAAGTACTTC
CASSPNRDGTSRKYF
>TRBJ2-5|-|17|TRBV7-9|TRBD1
TGTGCCAGCAGCCCTCTCCTAGGACAGGGGGCAGAAGAGACCCAGTACTTC
CASSPLLGQGAEETQYF
>TRBJ2-2|many|14|TRBV27|-
TGTGCCAGCAGGAGCGGGCGGACCACCGGGGAGCTGTTTTTT
CASRSGRTTGELFF